This is a list of T cell receptor beta chains from one sample in a study of follicular helper T cells after annual influenza vaccination. The repertoire was sequenced with immunoSEQ multiplex PCR; TCRdb's copy has only in-frame clones and lacks some. The profile covers roughly 7,100 clones, with around 86% appearing a single time and around 0.54% taken by the ten largest. This material consisted of CXCR5- memory CD4+ T cells sorted from blood, taken 7 days after influenza vaccination. Every receptor here comes from an adult who received the influenza vaccine. CDR3s include the opening cysteine and the closing phenylalanine or tryptophan. The D gene is left open where the match is weak. Size is omitted from some rows. Given values are once, few, many or a class for expanded clones.

clone size | J gene | V gene | D gene | CDR3 protein | CDR3 DNA
. | TRBJ1-1 | TRBV27 | TRBD1 | CASSFETGAFTEAFF | TGTGCCAGCAGTTTTGAGACAGGGGCATTCACTGAAGCTTTCTTT
. | TRBJ2-1 | TRBV27 | TRBD2 | CASSAGTTYNEQFF | TGTGCCAGCAGCGCCGGGACTACCTACAATGAGCAGTTCTTC
. | TRBJ2-7 | TRBV11-2 | . | CASSLDYEQYF | TGTGCCAGCAGCTTAGACTACGAGCAGTACTTC
. | TRBJ1-4 | TRBV5-5 | TRBD1 | CASSSRTGSIAEKLFF | TGTGCCAGCAGCTCAAGGACAGGGAGCATAGCGGAAAAACTGTTTTTT
. | TRBJ1-6 | TRBV18 | TRBD1 | CASSPLIQGDNSPLHF | TGTGCCAGCTCCCCGTTGATTCAGGGGGATAATTCACCCCTCCACTTT
. | TRBJ2-5 | TRBV11-3 | . | CASSSQGEETQYF | TGTGCCAGCAGCTCACAGGGCGAAGAGACCCAGTACTTC
. | TRBJ1-3 | TRBV9 | TRBD1 | CASSVTGGDDTIYF | TGTGCCAGCAGCGTAACAGGGGGCGATGACACCATATATTTT
. | TRBJ2-7 | TRBV5-1 | . | CASRRSPGPYEQYF | TGCGCCAGCAGGAGAAGCCCGGGACCCTACGAGCAGTACTTC
. | TRBJ2-2 | TRBV29-1 | TRBD1 | CSVEPGQGITGELFF | TGCAGCGTTGAACCGGGACAGGGTATAACCGGGGAGCTGTTTTTT
. | TRBJ1-2 | TRBV2 | TRBD1 | CASSTTGGGYYTF | TGTGCCAGCAGTACAACAGGGGGGGGTTACTACACCTTC
. | TRBJ1-1 | TRBV18 | TRBD1 | CASSPGQGNTEAFF | TGTGCCAGCTCACCGGGACAGGGTAACACTGAAGCTTTCTTT
. | TRBJ1-6 | TRBV7-3 | TRBD1 | CASSLGGTVNSPLHF | TGTGCCAGCAGCTTAGGGGGGACAGTAAATTCACCCCTCCACTTT
few | TRBJ1-2 | TRBV19 | . | CASSSPGDYYGYTF | TGTGCCAGTAGTAGTCCAGGGGACTACTATGGCTACACCTTC
. | TRBJ2-1 | TRBV6-5 | TRBD2 | CASSRGLAGGGEQFF | TGTGCCAGCAGCCGAGGACTAGCGGGGGGGGGTGAGCAGTTCTTC
. | TRBJ2-7 | TRBV7-9 | . | CASSLGGIFSYEQYF | TGTGCCAGCAGCTTAGGAGGGATTTTCTCCTACGAGCAGTACTTC
few | TRBJ2-1 | TRBV5-4 | TRBD1 | CASSPTGGVKSYNEQFF | TGTGCCAGCAGCCCGACAGGGGGCGTTAAGTCCTACAATGAGCAGTTCTTC
. | TRBJ2-5 | TRBV5-5 | . | CASSSYWGTQYF | TGTGCCAGCAGCTCATATTGGGGGACCCAGTACTTC
. | TRBJ1-3 | TRBV19 | . | CASTRQANSGNTIYF | TGTGCCAGTACTCGACAGGCCAACTCTGGAAACACCATATATTTT
. | TRBJ2-1 | TRBV19 | TRBD2 | CASSMGLAGEQFF | TGTGCCAGTAGTATGGGACTAGCAGGTGAGCAGTTCTTC
. | TRBJ2-1 | TRBV7-9 | . | CASSYEGEQFF | TGTGCCAGCAGCTACGAGGGTGAGCAGTTCTTC
few | TRBJ1-6 | TRBV7-8 | . | CASSLVGARDSPLHF | TGTGCCAGCAGCTTAGTAGGGGCCCGTGATTCACCCCTCCACTTT
few | TRBJ1-6 | TRBV4-2 | TRBD1 | CASSQGQGYNSPLHF | TGTGCCAGCAGCCAGGGACAGGGTTATAATTCACCCCTCCACTTT
. | TRBJ1-2 | TRBV7-3 | TRBD1 | CASSRDRTLRGYTF | TGTGCCAGCAGCCGGGACAGGACTTTAAGGGGCTACACCTTC